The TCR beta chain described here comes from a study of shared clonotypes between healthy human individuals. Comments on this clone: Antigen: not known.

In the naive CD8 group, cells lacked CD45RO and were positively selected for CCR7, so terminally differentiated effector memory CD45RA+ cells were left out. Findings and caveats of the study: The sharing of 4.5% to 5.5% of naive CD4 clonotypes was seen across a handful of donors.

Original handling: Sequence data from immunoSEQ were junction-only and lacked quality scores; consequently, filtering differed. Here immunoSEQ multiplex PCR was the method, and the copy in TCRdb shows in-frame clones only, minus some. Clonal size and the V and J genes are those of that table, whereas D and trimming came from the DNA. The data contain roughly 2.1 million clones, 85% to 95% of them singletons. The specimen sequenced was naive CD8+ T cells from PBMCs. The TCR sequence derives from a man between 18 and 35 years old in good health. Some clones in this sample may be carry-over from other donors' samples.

The CDR3, as DNA: TGTGCCAGCAGCGGAACCACCGGGGCAGGGTGGGGCTACACCTTC. Translated, it gives CASSGTTGAGWGYTF. The rearrangement joins TRBV7-9 to TRBJ1-2; possibly TRBD1 for D (5 bases). Germline CDR1 and CDR2: SEHNR and FQNEAQ (reference sequence). Between the trimmed V and J ends, which lost 5 bases and 8 bases, there was a span of 21 bases. This CDR3 spans 15 amino acids.